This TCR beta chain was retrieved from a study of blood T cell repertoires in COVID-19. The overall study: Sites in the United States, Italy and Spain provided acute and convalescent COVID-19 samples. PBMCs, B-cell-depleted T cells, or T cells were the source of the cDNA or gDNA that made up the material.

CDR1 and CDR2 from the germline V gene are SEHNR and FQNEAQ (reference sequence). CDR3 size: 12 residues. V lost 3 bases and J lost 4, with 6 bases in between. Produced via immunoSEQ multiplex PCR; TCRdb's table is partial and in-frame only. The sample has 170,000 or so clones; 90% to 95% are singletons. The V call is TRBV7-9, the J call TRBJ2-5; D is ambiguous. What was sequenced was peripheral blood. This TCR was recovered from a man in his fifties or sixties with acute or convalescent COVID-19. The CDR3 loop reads CASSLVAETQYF. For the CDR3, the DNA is TGTGCCAGCAGCTTGGTAGCAGAGACCCAGTACTTC.